This T cell receptor beta chain was identified during a study of response to subunit inactivated influenza vaccine. TCRdb recomputed calls from the RT-PCR reads with MiXCR, one row per CDR3 protein. This sample yields a few hundred thousand distinct CDR3 sequences, of which 11% to 15% are seen a single time; 11% belongs to the top ten. The CDR3 is 16 amino acids. Per the germline V gene, CDR1 is MGHRA and CDR2 is YSYEKL. V was clipped by 0 bases and J by 7 bases, with 16 bases between them. This clonotype has a handful of counts. The antigen is undetermined. General study points: Each seasonal flu vaccination may recruit only limited new T cells, authors suggested.

This sample comprised PBMCs from blood, obtained 11 to 12 days after vaccination. The chain couples TRBV4-1 to TRBJ2-1; D is perhaps TRBD1 (5 bases). The origin of this receptor is a man aged 45 to 65 who received an inactivated influenza vaccine. Written as DNA, the CDR3 is TGCGCCAGCAGCCAAGATCTACCCAGGGCGAGGAATGAGCAGTTCTTC. Its protein product is CASSQDLPRARNEQFF.